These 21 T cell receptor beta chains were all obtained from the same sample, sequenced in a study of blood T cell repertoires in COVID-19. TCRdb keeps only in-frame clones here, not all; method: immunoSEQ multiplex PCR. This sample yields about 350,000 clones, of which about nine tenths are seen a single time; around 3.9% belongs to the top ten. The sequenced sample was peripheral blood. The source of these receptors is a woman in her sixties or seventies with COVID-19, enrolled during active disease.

CDR3: CASSPGTGAFNEKLFF. As DNA, the CDR3 is TGCGCCAGCAGCCCCGGGACAGGGGCGTTTAATGAAAAACTGTTTTTT. The chain is built from TRBV5-1 and TRBJ1-4, with 10 bases identical to TRBD1. Looked up from germline, CDR1 is SGHRS and CDR2 is YFSETQ. The CDR3 covers 16 residues. The junction had 7 bases not matched to a gene; V was cut back by 4 bases and J by 4 bases.

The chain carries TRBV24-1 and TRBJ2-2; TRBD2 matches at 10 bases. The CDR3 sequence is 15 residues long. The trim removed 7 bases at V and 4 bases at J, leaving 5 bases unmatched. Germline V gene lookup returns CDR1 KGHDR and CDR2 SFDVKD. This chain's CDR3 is CATSLSGGVTGELFF. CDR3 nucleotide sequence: TGTGCCACCAGCCTAAGCGGGGGGGTCACCGGGGAGCTGTTTTTT.

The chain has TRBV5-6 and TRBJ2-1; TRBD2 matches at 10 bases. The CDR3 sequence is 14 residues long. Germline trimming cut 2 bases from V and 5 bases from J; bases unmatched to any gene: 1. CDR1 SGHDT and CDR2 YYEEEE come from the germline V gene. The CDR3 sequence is CASSFTSGDNEQFF. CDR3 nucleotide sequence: TGTGCCAGCAGCTTCACTAGCGGGGACAATGAGCAGTTCTTC.

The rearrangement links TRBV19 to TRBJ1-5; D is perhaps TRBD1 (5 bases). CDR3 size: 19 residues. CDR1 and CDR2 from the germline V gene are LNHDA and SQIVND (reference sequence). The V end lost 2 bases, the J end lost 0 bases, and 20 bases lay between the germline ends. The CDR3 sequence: CASSIKGKGFGVSNQPQHF. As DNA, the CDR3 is TGTGCCAGTAGTATAAAGGGGAAGGGCTTTGGGGTTAGCAATCAGCCCCAGCATTTT. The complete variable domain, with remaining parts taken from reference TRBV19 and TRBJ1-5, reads DGGITQSPKYLFRKEGQNVTLSCEQNLNHDAMYWYRQDPGQGLRLIYYSQIVNDFQKGDIAEGYSVSREKKESFPLTVTSAQKNPTAFYLCASSIKGKGFGVSNQPQHFGDGTRLSIL.

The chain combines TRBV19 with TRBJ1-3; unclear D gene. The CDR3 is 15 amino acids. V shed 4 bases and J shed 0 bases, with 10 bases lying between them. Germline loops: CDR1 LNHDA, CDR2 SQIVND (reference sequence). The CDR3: CASSKVGTSGNTIYF. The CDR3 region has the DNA TGTGCCAGTAGTAAGGTGGGCACCTCTGGAAACACCATATATTTT.

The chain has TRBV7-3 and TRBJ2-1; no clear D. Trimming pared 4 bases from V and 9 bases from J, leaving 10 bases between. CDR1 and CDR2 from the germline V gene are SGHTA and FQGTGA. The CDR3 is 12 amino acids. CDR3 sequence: CASSSPGGEQFF. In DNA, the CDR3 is TGTGCCAGCAGCTCCCCGGGTGGTGAGCAGTTCTTC.

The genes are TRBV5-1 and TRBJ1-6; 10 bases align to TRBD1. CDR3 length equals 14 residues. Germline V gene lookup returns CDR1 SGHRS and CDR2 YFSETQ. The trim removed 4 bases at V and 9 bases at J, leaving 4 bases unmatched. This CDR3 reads CASSKGQGSSPLHF. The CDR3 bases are TGCGCCAGCAGCAAGGGACAGGGGAGTTCACCCCTCCACTTT.

Written as DNA, the CDR3 is TGCGCCAGCAGCCTAAACCCGGGACAGGGATCTGAAGCTTTCTTT. This translates into CASSLNPGQGSEAFF. This chain links TRBV4-1 with TRBJ1-1, with 9 bases fitting TRBD1. Trimming cost V 4 bases and J 6 bases; bases outside gene matches: 9. CDR1 and CDR2 from the germline V gene are MGHRA and YSYEKL. The CDR3 length is 15 residues.

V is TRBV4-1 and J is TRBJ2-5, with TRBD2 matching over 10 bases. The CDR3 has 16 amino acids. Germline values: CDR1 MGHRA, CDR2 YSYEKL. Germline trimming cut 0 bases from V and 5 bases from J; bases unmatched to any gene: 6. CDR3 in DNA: TGCGCCAGCAGCCAAGATCTTACTAGCGGGGTTGAGACCCAGTACTTC. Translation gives CASSQDLTSGVETQYF.

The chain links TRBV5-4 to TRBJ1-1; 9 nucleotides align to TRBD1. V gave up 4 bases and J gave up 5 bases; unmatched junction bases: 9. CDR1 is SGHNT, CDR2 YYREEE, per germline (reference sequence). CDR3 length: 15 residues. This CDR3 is CASSKQGARGTEAFF. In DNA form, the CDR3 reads TGTGCCAGCAGCAAACAGGGGGCAAGGGGGACTGAAGCTTTCTTT.

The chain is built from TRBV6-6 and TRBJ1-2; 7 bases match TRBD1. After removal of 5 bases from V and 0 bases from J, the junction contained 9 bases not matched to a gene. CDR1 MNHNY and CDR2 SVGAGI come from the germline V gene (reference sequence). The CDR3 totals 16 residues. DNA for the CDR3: TGTGCCAGCAGTCTGGGGACAGCGCTAGCTAACTATGGCTACACCTTC. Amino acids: CASSLGTALANYGYTF.

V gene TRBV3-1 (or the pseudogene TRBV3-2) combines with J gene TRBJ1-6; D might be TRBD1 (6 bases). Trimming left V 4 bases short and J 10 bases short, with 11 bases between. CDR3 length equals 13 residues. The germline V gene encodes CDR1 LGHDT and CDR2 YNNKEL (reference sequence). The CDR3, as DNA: TGTGCCAGCAGCCGACAGGAACGCTCACCCCTCCACTTT. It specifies CASSRQERSPLHF.

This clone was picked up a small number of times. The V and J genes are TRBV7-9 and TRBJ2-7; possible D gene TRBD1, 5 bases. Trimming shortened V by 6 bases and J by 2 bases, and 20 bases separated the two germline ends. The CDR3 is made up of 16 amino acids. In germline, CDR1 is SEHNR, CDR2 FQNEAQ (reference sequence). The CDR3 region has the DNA TGTGCCAGCAGTCCAAGCCCCTACAGGACCACCTACGAGCAGTACTTC. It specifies CASSPSPYRTTYEQYF.

CDR3 region: CASSSGLGETQYF. The DNA of the CDR3 is TGTGCCAGCAGCTCGGGACTGGGGGAGACCCAGTACTTC. V usage is TRBV11-2 and J usage is TRBJ2-5; D may be TRBD2 (6 bases). The CDR3 extends over 13 amino acids. V was shortened by 4 bases and J by 5 bases, with 11 bases between the two germline ends. Germline values: CDR1 SGHAT, CDR2 FQNNGV.

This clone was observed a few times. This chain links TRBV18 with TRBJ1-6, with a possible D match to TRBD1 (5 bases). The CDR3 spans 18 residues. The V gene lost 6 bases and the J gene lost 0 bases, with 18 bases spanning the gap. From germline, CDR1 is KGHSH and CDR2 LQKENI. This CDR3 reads CASSLHRLSSSYNSPLHF. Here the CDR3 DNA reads TGTGCCAGCTCTCTTCACAGGTTGTCCAGCTCCTATAATTCACCCCTCCACTTT. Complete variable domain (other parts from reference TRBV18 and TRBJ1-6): NAGVMQNPRHLVRRRGQEARLRCSPMKGHSHVYWYRQLPEEGLKFMVYLQKENIIDESGMPKERFSAEFPKEGPSILRIQQVVRGDSAAYFCASSLHRLSSSYNSPLHFGNGTRLTVT.

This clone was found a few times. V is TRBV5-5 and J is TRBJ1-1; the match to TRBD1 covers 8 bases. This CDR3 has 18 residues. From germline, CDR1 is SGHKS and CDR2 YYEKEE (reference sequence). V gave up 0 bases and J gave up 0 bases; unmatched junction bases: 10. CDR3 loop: CASSLVGRSGGMNTEAFF. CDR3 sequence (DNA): TGTGCCAGCAGCTTGGTTGGTCGGTCAGGGGGCATGAACACTGAAGCTTTCTTT.

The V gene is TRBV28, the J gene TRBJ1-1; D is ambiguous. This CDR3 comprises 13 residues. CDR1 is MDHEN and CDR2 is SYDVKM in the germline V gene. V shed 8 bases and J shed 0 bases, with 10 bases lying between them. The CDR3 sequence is CASRGQMNTEAFF. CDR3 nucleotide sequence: TGTGCCAGCCGAGGGCAAATGAACACTGAAGCTTTCTTT.

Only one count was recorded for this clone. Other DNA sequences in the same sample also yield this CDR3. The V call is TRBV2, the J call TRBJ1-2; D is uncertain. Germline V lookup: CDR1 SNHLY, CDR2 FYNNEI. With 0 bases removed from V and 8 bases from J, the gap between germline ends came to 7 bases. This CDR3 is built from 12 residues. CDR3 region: CASSEAGSGYTF. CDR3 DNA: TGTGCCAGCAGTGAAGCGGGCAGCGGCTACACCTTC.

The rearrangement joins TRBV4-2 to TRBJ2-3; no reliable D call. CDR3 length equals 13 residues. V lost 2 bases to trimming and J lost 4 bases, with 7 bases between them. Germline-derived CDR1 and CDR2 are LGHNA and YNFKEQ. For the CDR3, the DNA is TGTGCCAGCAGCCAATTCATTGCAGATACGCAGTATTTT. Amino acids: CASSQFIADTQYF.

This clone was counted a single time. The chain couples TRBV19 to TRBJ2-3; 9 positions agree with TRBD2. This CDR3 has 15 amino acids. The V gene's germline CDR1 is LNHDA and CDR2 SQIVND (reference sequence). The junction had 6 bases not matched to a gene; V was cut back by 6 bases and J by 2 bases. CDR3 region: CASREAGGPTDTQYF. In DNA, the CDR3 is TGTGCCAGTAGAGAGGCGGGGGGGCCCACAGATACGCAGTATTTT. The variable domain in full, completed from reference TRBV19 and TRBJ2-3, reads DGGITQSPKYLFRKEGQNVTLSCEQNLNHDAMYWYRQDPGQGLRLIYYSQIVNDFQKGDIAEGYSVSREKKESFPLTVTSAQKNPTAFYLCASREAGGPTDTQYFGPGTRLTVL.

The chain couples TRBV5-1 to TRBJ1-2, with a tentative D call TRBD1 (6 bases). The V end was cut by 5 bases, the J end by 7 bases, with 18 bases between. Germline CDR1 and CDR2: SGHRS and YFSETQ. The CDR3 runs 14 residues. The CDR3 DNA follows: TGCGCCAGCAGGACGGACAGCTCTGCCGGTGGCTACACCTTC. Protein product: CASRTDSSAGGYTF.